A single sample gave rise to the 14 T cell receptor beta chains below, sequenced in a study of OX40 agonist ivuxolimab in advanced cancers. TCRdb keeps only in-frame clones here, not all; method: immunoSEQ multiplex PCR. The table includes more than 25,000 clones, about 88% detected once. Sample: CD4+ or CD8+ T cells sorted from blood, taken in a trial of the OX40 agonist ivuxolimab. These receptor sequences come from an adult with an advanced solid tumor such as melanoma, head and neck, liver or kidney cancer.

The V call is TRBV11-2, the J call TRBJ2-1; 11 nucleotides align to TRBD2. The trim removed 2 bases at V and 5 bases at J, leaving 5 bases unmatched. The germline V gene encodes CDR1 SGHAT and CDR2 FQNNGV. This CDR3 region has 16 residues. In nucleotides, the CDR3 is TGTGCCAGCAGCTTAAACCTAGCGGGAGGTAACAATGAGCAGTTCTTC. Encoded protein: CASSLNLAGGNNEQFF. The full variable domain, rest sourced from reference TRBV11-2 and TRBJ2-1, is EAGVAQSPRYKIIEKRQSVAFWCNPISGHATLYWYQQILGQGPKLLIQFQNNGVVDDSQLPKDRFSAERLKGVDSTLKIQPAKLEDSAVYLCASSLNLAGGNNEQFFGPGTRLTVL.

This rearrangement joins TRBV9 to TRBJ1-1, with unresolved D. Germline V gene lookup returns CDR1 SGDLS and CDR2 YYNGEE. The CDR3 is 11 amino acids. Trimming shortened V by 3 bases and J by 7 bases, and 7 bases separated the two germline ends. Written as DNA, the CDR3 is TGTGCCAGCAGCGGACCGATTGAAGCTTTCTTT. This sequence encodes CASSGPIEAFF.

A few counts support this clone. V usage is TRBV28 and J usage is TRBJ2-4; 7 bases line up with TRBD2. Trimming took 8 bases from V and 8 from J; bases not matched to a gene: 15. The CDR3 spans 15 residues. Germline V gene data show CDR1 as MDHEN and CDR2 as SYDVKM. The CDR3 region has the DNA TGTGCCAGCGGCACACTAGCGAGAGCTGAGGACATTCAGTACTTC. Translated, it gives CASGTLARAEDIQYF.

Comments on this clone: A much larger clonotype is one base distant, so this may be a read error. This chain links TRBV19 with TRBJ1-6; D uncertain. The CDR3 length is 15 residues. CDR1 is LNHDA, CDR2 SQIVND, per germline (reference sequence). Trimming pared 5 bases from V and 11 bases from J, leaving 19 bases between. The CDR3: CASSPGRQPSPPLHF. The CDR3 DNA reads as TGTGCCAGTAGTCCAGGACGACAACCCAGCCCACCCCTCCACTTT.

To note about this clone: A far larger clone is one base from this, pointing to a likely read error. The genes are TRBV5-6 and TRBJ1-5, with 7 positions matching TRBD1. Germline CDR1 and CDR2: SGHDT and YYEEEE. This CDR3 has 14 amino acids. Unmatched junction bases numbered 7, after V lost 3 bases and J lost 7 bases. This CDR3 is CASSSGGSGQPQHF. DNA of the CDR3: TGTGCCAGCAGCTCAGGGGGGTCGGGACAGCCCCAGCATTTT.

This chain uses TRBV27 with TRBJ2-5; D is undetermined. This CDR3 is 14 amino acids long. Trimming pared 3 bases from V and 5 bases from J, leaving 13 bases between. Germline CDR1 MNHEY, CDR2 SMNVEV (reference sequence). This CDR3 reads CASSLGPYAETQYF. The CDR3 bases are TGTGCCAGCAGTTTGGGCCCATATGCGGAGACCCAGTACTTC.

The chain couples TRBV7-8 to TRBJ1-1, with 8 bases aligning to TRBD1. CDR3 length: 14 residues. V lost 4 bases, J lost 4 bases, and 5 bases stayed unmatched. CDR1 and CDR2 from the germline V gene are SGHVS and FQNEAQ. The CDR3 loop reads CASSSQGVGTEAFF. DNA for the CDR3: TGTGCCAGCAGCTCACAGGGGGTGGGCACTGAAGCTTTCTTT.

DNA for the CDR3: TGTGCCAGCAGTTTAATGAGCAACTACGAGCAGTACTTC. This sequence encodes CASSLMSNYEQYF. The V gene is TRBV27, the J gene TRBJ2-7; D is unclear. The CDR3 contains 13 residues. Germline CDR1 is MNHEY and CDR2 is SMNVEV (reference sequence). Trimming took off 2 bases at V and 3 bases at J, with 8 bases between the two ends.

This chain uses TRBV4-1 with TRBJ2-7; D is unresolved. Trimming took off 2 bases at V and 2 bases at J, with 7 bases between the two ends. Germline CDR1 is MGHRA and CDR2 is YSYEKL. The CDR3 has 13 residues. CDR3 region: CASSQTPPYEQYF. CDR3 bases: TGCGCCAGCAGCCAAACTCCTCCCTACGAGCAGTACTTC.

This chain joins TRBV7-8 and TRBJ2-7, with D perhaps assigned TRBD1 or TRBD2 (5 bases each). Trimming stripped 5 bases from V and 5 bases from J, with 25 bases between. CDR3 length: 17 amino acids. Germline CDR1 SGHVS, CDR2 FQNEAQ. The DNA of the CDR3 is TGTGCCAGCAGCAGGGGCGCGGAGGTGATAGTTGGCCACGAGCAGTACTTC. Translation gives CASSRGAEVIVGHEQYF. Based on the CDR3 plus reference TRBV7-8 and TRBJ2-7, the full variable domain is GAGVSQSPRYKVAKRGQDVALRCDPISGHVSLFWYQQALGQGPEFLTYFQNEAQLDKSGLPSDRFFAERPEGSVSTLKIQRTQQEDSAVYLCASSRGAEVIVGHEQYFGPGTRLTVT.

This chain uses TRBV28 with TRBJ2-1, with D perhaps being TRBD1 or TRBD2 (5 bases each). The CDR3 covers 15 residues. The germline V gene has CDR1 MDHEN and CDR2 SYDVKM. The V end lost 3 bases, the J end lost 4 bases, and 13 bases lay between the germline ends. CDR3 nucleotide sequence: TGTGCCAGCAGTTTGGGGGTAGTTATATACAATGAGCAGTTCTTC. Its translation is CASSLGVVIYNEQFF.

The chain links TRBV27 to TRBJ2-1; 7 bases fit TRBD1. CDR3 length: 14 residues. V gave up 7 bases and J gave up 12 bases; unmatched junction bases: 15. Germline V gives CDR1 MNHEY, CDR2 SMNVEV (reference sequence). In nucleotides, the CDR3 is TGTGCCAGCAACTCAATCACAGGGGTGGGGGTGCAGTTCTTC. It translates to CASNSITGVGVQFF.

The chain recombines TRBV28 with TRBJ1-6; D is ambiguous. CDR1 MDHEN and CDR2 SYDVKM come from the germline V gene. The CDR3 runs to 13 residues. With 10 bases removed from V and 0 bases from J, the gap between germline ends came to 7 bases. The CDR3 sequence is CATQSSYNSPLHF. The CDR3 DNA follows: TGTGCCACCCAGAGCTCCTATAATTCACCCCTCCACTTT.

This clone was seen only once. This sequence joins TRBV4-1 and TRBJ2-1; tentative D call: TRBD2 (6 bases). The CDR3 loop spans 12 amino acids. Looked up from germline, CDR1 is MGHRA and CDR2 is YSYEKL. V was shortened by 0 bases and J by 16 bases, with 13 bases between the two germline ends. The CDR3 spells CASSQDLGRKFF. The CDR3, as DNA: TGCGCCAGCAGCCAAGATCTGGGGAGGAAATTCTTC.